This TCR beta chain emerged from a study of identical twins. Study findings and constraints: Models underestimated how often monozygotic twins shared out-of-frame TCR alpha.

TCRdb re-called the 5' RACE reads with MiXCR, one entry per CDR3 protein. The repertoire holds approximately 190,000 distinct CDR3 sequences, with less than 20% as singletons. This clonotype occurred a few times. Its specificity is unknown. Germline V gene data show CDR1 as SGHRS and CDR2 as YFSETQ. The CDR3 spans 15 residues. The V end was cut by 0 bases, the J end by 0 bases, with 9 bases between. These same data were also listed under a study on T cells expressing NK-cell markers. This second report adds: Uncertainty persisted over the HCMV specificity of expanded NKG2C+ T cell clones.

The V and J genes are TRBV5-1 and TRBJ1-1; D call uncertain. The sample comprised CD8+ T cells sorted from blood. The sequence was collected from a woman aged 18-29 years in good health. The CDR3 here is CASSLDGPMNTEAFF. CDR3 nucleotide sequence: TGCGCCAGCAGCTTGGATGGGCCCATGAACACTGAAGCTTTCTTT. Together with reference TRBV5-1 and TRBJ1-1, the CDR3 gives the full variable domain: KAGVTQTPRYLIKTRGQQVTLSCSPISGHRSVSWYQQTPGQGLQFLFEYFSETQRNKGNFPGRFSGRQFSNSRSEMNVSTLELGDSALYLCASSLDGPMNTEAFFGQGTRLTVV.